This TCR beta chain was profiled in a study of healthy donors' naive CD4 and CD8 T cells. CDR1 and CDR2 (germline): MNHEY, SVGAGI. J gave up 9 bases and V 0 bases, and 14 bases lay outside the gene matches. The CDR3 has 17 residues. A linear amplification protocol produced the TCR libraries from roughly 0.5 ug of total RNA. Each CDR3 protein is one row after TCRdb ran MiXCR on the reads. The sample contains about 200,000 distinct CDR3 sequences, about four fifths of which appear only once. Specimen: naive CD4+ and CD8+ T cells sorted from blood, pooled from several donors. The chain recombines TRBV6-5 with TRBJ2-1; 7 bases are shared with TRBD1. This receptor was obtained from a pool of human donors in good health; the sample pools cells from several healthy donors. CDR3 amino acids: CASSYSLRDWDSGEQFF. In nucleotides, the CDR3 is TGTGCCAGCAGTTACTCCCTCCGGGATTGGGACAGCGGTGAGCAGTTCTTC.